This TCR beta chain was obtained from a study of blood T cell repertoires in COVID-19. Study details: T cells, B-cell-depleted T cells, or PBMCs provided the cDNA or gDNA that served as material.

Germline loops: CDR1 LNHDA, CDR2 SQIVND (reference sequence). The CDR3 has 14 residues. V dropped 5 bases and J dropped 4 bases, with 14 bases sitting between them. Per the study methods: Amplification of reference gene primers was used by the study to estimate nucleated cell counts. Sequenced by immunoSEQ multiplex PCR; TCRdb stores in-frame clones only, minus some. The V and J calls and the clone size are those of that table, but D and trimming were determined from the DNA. The profile covers some 380,000 clones, with roughly 86% appearing a single time and 0.85% to 1.2% taken by the ten largest. The clonotype originates from a human donor with acute or convalescent COVID-19. The donor label of this sample is uncertain. This chain connects TRBV19 to TRBJ1-2, with D possibly TRBD1 on 5 matching bases. The material sequenced was peripheral blood. DNA of the CDR3: TGTGCCAGTAGTTCCGGGGGGATTGGCTATGGCTACACCTTC. It encodes CASSSGGIGYGYTF.